This record covers a single T cell receptor beta chain. Its specificity is not known. Combining a sample-barcoded 5' primer with a J-beta primer mix, a second PCR ran for roughly 7 to 12 cycles. MiXCR, applied by TCRdb to the 5' RACE reads, yields one record per CDR3 protein. The sample includes more than 650,000 distinct CDR3 sequences, 20% to 30% of them seen just once. Samples had at least 6.5 million PBMCs isolated from them. The ends lost 4 bases at V and 0 bases at J; junction bases unmatched: 9. This CDR3 has 16 residues. Germline V CDR1 and CDR2: SGHVT, SQSDAQ. The entry originates in a study of blood T cells in healthy people across ages. Notes on the study in general: Per million T cells, TCR beta diversity dropped roughly linearly as age increased.

This sample was also put to use in a study of T cells of mothers and their children. That report adds: The study sampled three healthy Caucasian mothers and their six children. Amplification in the second PCR used the M1S primer, which added sample barcodes and 2-4 random nucleotides.

This TCR was sampled from a boy between 10 and 17 years old in good health. Sequences were obtained from blood. The chain couples TRBV7-4 to TRBJ2-7, with 7 bases aligning to TRBD1. In DNA, the CDR3 is TGTGCCAGCAGCTCAAAATGTAGGGGGCCCTCCTACGAGCAGTACTTC. Encoded protein: CASSSKCRGPSYEQYF. Supplemented by reference TRBV7-4 and TRBJ2-7, the full variable domain reads GAGVSQSPRYKVAKRGRDVALRCDSISGHVTLYWYRQTLGQGSEVLTYSQSDAQRDKSGRPSGRFSAERPERSVSTLKIQRTEQGDSAVYLCASSSKCRGPSYEQYFGPGTRLTVT.